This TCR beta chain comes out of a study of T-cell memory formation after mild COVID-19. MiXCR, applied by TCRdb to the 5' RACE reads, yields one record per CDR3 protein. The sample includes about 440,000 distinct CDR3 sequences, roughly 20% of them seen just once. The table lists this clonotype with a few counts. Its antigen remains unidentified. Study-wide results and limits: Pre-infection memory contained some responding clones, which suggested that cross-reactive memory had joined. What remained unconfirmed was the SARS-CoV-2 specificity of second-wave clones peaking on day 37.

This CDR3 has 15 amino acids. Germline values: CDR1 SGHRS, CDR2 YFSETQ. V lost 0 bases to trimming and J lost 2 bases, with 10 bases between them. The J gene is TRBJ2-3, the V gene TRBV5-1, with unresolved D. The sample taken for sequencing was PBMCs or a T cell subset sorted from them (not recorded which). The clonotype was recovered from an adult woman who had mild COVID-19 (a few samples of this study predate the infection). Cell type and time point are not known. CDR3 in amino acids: CASSLDGDFTDTQYF. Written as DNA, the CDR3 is TGCGCCAGCAGCTTGGATGGAGATTTCACAGATACGCAGTATTTT.